The rows below give T cell receptor beta chains drawn from one sample of a study of T cell responses to AZD1222 COVID-19 vaccine. TCRdb keeps only in-frame clones here, not all; method: immunoSEQ multiplex PCR. The repertoire holds 25,000 to 35,000 clones, with 80% to 95% as singletons. Specimen: peripheral blood, collected on day 0 of AZD1222 vaccination. The receptors derive from an adult in good health. Both conserved end residues are part of each CDR3. A D gene is named only where the DNA matches it firmly. Some rows have no size entry. The others give once, few or many, or a class for an expanded clone.

V gene	D gene	J gene	clone size	CDR3 DNA	CDR3 protein
TRBV11-2	TRBD2	TRBJ2-3	NA	TGTGCCAGCAGCTTAGGAAGGCTAGCGGGGGGCCGAGATACGCAGTATTTT	CASSLGRLAGGRDTQYF
TRBV7-8	TRBD1	TRBJ1-2	NA	TGTGCCAGCAGCTTCGCAGGGGGCACGAACTATGGCTACACCTTC	CASSFAGGTNYGYTF
TRBV19	NA	TRBJ1-1	NA	TGTGCCAGTAGTTTCGAGAACACTGAAGCTTTCTTT	CASSFENTEAFF
TRBV6-2/TRBV6-3	NA	TRBJ1-6	NA	TGTGCCAGCAGTTATGGACAGTCACCCCTCCACTTT	CASSYGQSPLHF
TRBV29-1	TRBD2	TRBJ2-2	NA	TGCAGCCTTTCGACTAGCGCCACCGGGGAGCTGTTTTTT	CSLSTSATGELFF
TRBV29-1	NA	TRBJ2-5	NA	TGCAGCGTAGCGACAGGTCAAGAGACCCAGTACTTC	CSVATGQETQYF
TRBV6-6	NA	TRBJ1-6	NA	TGTGCCAGCAGCCGAACCCGGACGGGCCTTAAGAATTCACCCCTCCACTTT	CASSRTRTGLKNSPLHF
TRBV3-1/TRBV3-2	TRBD1	TRBJ1-2	NA	TGTGCCAGCAGCCAAGGGACAGGGGGCTATGGCTACACCTTC	CASSQGTGGYGYTF
TRBV9	NA	TRBJ1-3	NA	TGTGCCAGCAGCGTAAGGGGCCAATACTCTGGAAACACCATATATTTT	CASSVRGQYSGNTIYF
TRBV4-2	NA	TRBJ1-6	NA	TGTGCCAGCAGCCAAGATTCGGCCGGTAGCTCCTATAATTCACCCCTCCACTTT	CASSQDSAGSSYNSPLHF
TRBV5-4	NA	TRBJ2-3	NA	TGTGCCAGCAGCGTTGACAGGTTCACGCAGTATTTT	CASSVDRFTQYF
TRBV30	NA	TRBJ1-5	few	TGTGCCTGGAGTGGATTATACGGGCAGCCCCAGCATTTT	CAWSGLYGQPQHF
TRBV7-9	TRBD1	TRBJ1-2	NA	TGTGCCAGCACCAAAGACAGGGTGAACTATGGCTACACCTTC	CASTKDRVNYGYTF
TRBV5-1	TRBD1	TRBJ1-6	NA	TGCGCCAGCAGCGTCGGACAGGGGGCAGGTTCACCCCTCCACTTT	CASSVGQGAGSPLHF
TRBV16	NA	TRBJ1-5	NA	TGTGCCAGCACCATACTAATCGGGGCGAGGAGCAATCAGCCCCAGCATTTT	CASTILIGARSNQPQHF
TRBV6-2/TRBV6-3	NA	TRBJ2-2	NA	TGTGCCAGCAGTTACGGAGGGACAACGAACACCGGGGAGCTGTTTTTT	CASSYGGTTNTGELFF
TRBV5-1	NA	TRBJ2-7	few	TGCGCCAGCAGCGTCGGGACGGGAACCTACGAGCAGTACTTC	CASSVGTGTYEQYF
TRBV19	NA	TRBJ1-5	NA	TGTGCCAGTAGTAGACAGACTAGCAATCAGCCCCAGCATTTT	CASSRQTSNQPQHF